This TCR beta chain was documented in a study of blood T cell repertoires in COVID-19. Study at large: The samples span acute and convalescent COVID-19 from the United States, Italy and Spain. From T cells, B-cell-depleted T cells, or PBMCs came the material, which was cDNA or gDNA.

Original processing methods: Estimation of nucleated cell counts was performed using reference gene primer amplification. Data came from immunoSEQ multiplex PCR; TCRdb stores just in-frame clones and leaves some out. The V and J calls and clone size come from that table; D and trimming were worked out from the DNA. The data show tens of thousands of clones, with roughly 74% seen just once and over 25% held by the top ten. There are 13 residues in the CDR3. Germline V CDR1 and CDR2: SGDLS, YYNGEE. Trimming left V 1 base short and J 1 base short, with 5 bases between. This sequence joins TRBV9 and TRBJ1-2; no clear D gene. The sequenced sample consisted of peripheral blood. This receptor was taken from a human donor in a cohort sampled during active COVID-19. The CDR3 DNA follows: TGTGCCAGCAGCGTAATCGTTAACTATGGCTACACCTTC. It yields the protein CASSVIVNYGYTF.